These T cell receptor beta chains were read from a single sample in a study of T cell repertoires in cytomegalovirus infection. TCRdb re-derived calls from the reads in MiXCR, one entry per CDR3 protein. Among around 450,000 distinct CDR3 sequences, about 11% were seen once, and the ten largest hold 10%. The sequenced sample consisted of PBMCs. The receptor source for this set is a human donor in good health (CMV status not recorded). Some clones in this sample may be carry-over from other donors' samples. CDR3s include the opening cysteine and the closing phenylalanine or tryptophan. A D gene is named only where the DNA matches it firmly. Not all rows give a size; the values are once, few, many and, for expanded clones, a class.

>TRBJ2-1|many|TRBD1|TRBV20-1
CSARVYGGQGYNEQFF
TGCAGTGCTAGAGTCTACGGGGGACAGGGGTACAATGAGCAGTTCTTC
>TRBJ2-3|many|TRBD1|TRBV6-1
CASMFTGGLVTDTQYF
TGTGCCAGCATGTTCACAGGGGGCTTGGTCACAGATACGCAGTATTTT
>TRBJ2-3|once|.|TRBV20-1
CSAERVFTDTQYF
TGCAGTGCCGAGCGCGTTTTCACAGATACGCAGTATTTT
>TRBJ2-3|.|.|TRBV9
CSSSDTADTQYF
TGTTCCAGCAGCGACACTGCAGATACGCAGTATTTT
>TRBJ1-4|few|TRBD1|TRBV27
CASSTYRGRRHRAEKLFF
TGTGCCAGCAGTACCTACAGGGGGCGCCGGCATCGGGCTGAAAAACTGTTTTTT
>TRBJ1-1|many|.|TRBV18
CASSPPGGAGPEAFF
TGTGCCAGCTCACCCCCGGGAGGGGCCGGACCTGAAGCTTTCTTT
>TRBJ2-3|many|.|TRBV6-5
CASSYRGSTDTQYF
TGTGCCAGCAGTTACCGAGGGAGCACAGATACGCAGTATTTT
>TRBJ1-2|many|TRBD1|TRBV6-5
CASSLDRIGYTF
TGTGCCAGCAGTCTGGACAGGATCGGCTACACCTTC
>TRBJ2-1|few|TRBD1|TRBV19
CASTPRQGAYNEQFF
TGTGCCAGTACCCCTCGGCAGGGGGCTTACAATGAGCAGTTCTTC
>TRBJ2-2|many|.|TRBV7-8
CASSSITPSTGELFF
TGTGCCAGCAGCTCCATTACGCCCTCCACCGGGGAGCTGTTTTTT
>TRBJ2-1|.|TRBD1|TRBV19
CASSHSGTGGYNEQFF
TGTGCCAGTAGTCACTCCGGGACAGGGGGCTACAATGAGCAGTTCTTC
>TRBJ2-5|few|.|TRBV5-1
CASSLGDTGTQETQYF
TGCGCCAGCAGCTTGGGAGACACCGGGACCCAGGAGACCCAGTACTTC
>TRBJ1-1|many|.|TRBV12-3/TRBV12-4
CASSLAQVLNTEAFF
TGTGCCAGCAGTTTAGCGCAGGTCTTGAACACTGAAGCTTTCTTT
>TRBJ2-2|once|.|TRBV3-1
CASRYGTYGELFF
TGTGCCAGCAGATATGGGACGTACGGGGAGCTGTTTTTT
>TRBJ2-7|.|.|TRBV27
CASSLYAGPFEQYF
TGTGCCAGCAGTTTATATGCCGGGCCCTTCGAGCAGTACTTC
>TRBJ1-5|.|.|TRBV28
CASSLLDEGSNQPQHF
TGTGCCAGCAGTTTACTTGACGAGGGTAGCAATCAGCCCCAGCATTTT
>TRBJ1-5|.|TRBD1|TRBV20-1
CSAHRSNRGDQPQHF
TGCAGTGCTCACAGGTCTAACAGGGGGGATCAGCCCCAGCATTTT
>TRBJ1-3|.|TRBD1|TRBV6-6
CASSYSGQPGNTIYF
TGTGCCAGCAGTTACTCGGGACAGCCTGGAAACACCATATATTTT
>TRBJ2-3|many|.|TRBV19
CASSPRDTDTQYF
TGTGCCAGTTCCCCCAGGGACACAGATACGCAGTATTTT
>TRBJ2-3|many|TRBD1|TRBV4-1
CASSQTGQGSTDTQYF
TGCGCCAGCAGCCAAACCGGACAGGGAAGCACAGATACGCAGTATTTT
>TRBJ2-2|many|TRBD1|TRBV29-1
CSVEEGQGVYTGELFF
TGCAGCGTTGAAGAAGGACAGGGGGTATACACCGGGGAGCTGTTTTTT
>TRBJ1-1|many|.|TRBV6-1
CASRTGDTNTEAFF
TGTGCCAGCAGGACGGGAGATACGAACACTGAAGCTTTCTTT
>TRBJ2-5|many|TRBD1|TRBV15
CATSSDGTAQETQYF
TGTGCCACCAGCTCCGACGGGACAGCACAAGAGACCCAGTACTTC
>TRBJ1-5|few|TRBD1|TRBV6-2/TRBV6-3
CASSAETGAFNQPQHF
TGTGCCAGCAGTGCGGAAACAGGGGCCTTCAATCAGCCCCAGCATTTT
>TRBJ2-1|few|.|TRBV5-1
CASSLTPGASSYNEQFF
TGCGCCAGCAGCTTGACCCCGGGGGCTAGCTCCTACAATGAGCAGTTCTTC
>TRBJ2-3|many|.|TRBV7-2
CASSLDVAGGASAYF
.
>TRBJ1-6|.|.|TRBV20-1
CSASGGASLGPNSPLHF
TGCAGTGCTAGTGGAGGGGCGAGCCTCGGGCCTAATTCACCCCTCCACTTT
>TRBJ1-1|few|TRBD1|TRBV3-1
CASSQGQVPEAFF
TGTGCCAGCAGCCAGGGACAGGTGCCTGAAGCTTTCTTT
>TRBJ2-2|.|TRBD2|TRBV20-1
CSARMGGRAWTGELFF
TGCAGTGCTAGAATGGGGGGGAGGGCATGGACCGGGGAGCTGTTTTTT
>TRBJ2-1|many|TRBD2|TRBV7-2
CASSLGAGARYEQFF
TGTGCCAGCAGCTTAGGGGCGGGAGCAAGATATGAGCAGTTCTTC
>TRBJ2-1|many|TRBD2|TRBV10-3
CAISDSGGSYNEQFF
TGTGCCATCAGTGACAGCGGGGGGTCCTACAATGAGCAGTTCTTC
>TRBJ1-1|.|.|TRBV2
CASRATGYTEAFF
TGTGCCAGCAGGGCCACAGGTTACACTGAAGCTTTCTTT
>TRBJ1-4|.|.|TRBV28
CASTSPANEKLFF
TGTGCCAGCACCTCTCCTGCTAATGAAAAACTGTTTTTT
>TRBJ2-7|few|TRBD2|TRBV29-1
CSVDGASGSYEQYF
TGCAGCGTTGATGGGGCTAGCGGGAGCTACGAGCAGTACTTC
>TRBJ2-5|.|TRBD2|TRBV20-1
CSAPRGEGPLETQYF
TGCAGTGCCCCCCGAGGGGAGGGCCCTCTGGAGACCCAGTACTTC
>TRBJ2-7|.|TRBD1|TRBV6-6
CASGNRDRGSDEQYF
TGTGCCAGCGGTAACCGGGACAGGGGAAGCGACGAGCAGTACTTC
>TRBJ2-3|.|.|TRBV19
CASSAQGSRTDTQYF
TGTGCCAGTAGTGCGCAGGGTTCCCGCACAGATACGCAGTATTTT
>TRBJ2-7|many|.|TRBV7-9
CASSFGPADEQYF
TGTGCCAGCAGCTTTGGGCCCGCCGACGAGCAGTACTTC
>TRBJ2-3|many|.|TRBV7-9
CASSSRPRTIPASTDTQYF
TGTGCCAGCAGCTCCCGCCCGCGAACAATCCCAGCTAGCACAGATACGCAGTATTTT
>TRBJ2-7|many|.|TRBV5-8
CASSPEQGTYEQYF
TGTGCCAGCAGCCCGGAACAGGGAACTTACGAGCAGTACTTC
>TRBJ2-1|few|TRBD1|TRBV20-1
CSALTGGAVRAYNEQFF
TGCAGTGCTCTGACAGGGGGCGCAGTGAGGGCCTACAATGAGCAGTTCTTC
>TRBJ2-3|many|TRBD2|TRBV7-8
CASSLEGGLAGADTQYF
TGTGCCAGCAGCTTAGAAGGCGGACTAGCGGGGGCAGATACGCAGTATTTT
>TRBJ2-7|many|TRBD1|TRBV7-9
CASSRQTGSTDEQYF
TGTGCCAGCAGCAGACAGACAGGGTCAACGGACGAGCAGTACTTC
>TRBJ2-1|.|TRBD2|TRBV29-1
CSVWGGLRSYNEQFF
TGCAGCGTTTGGGGGGGTCTAAGGTCCTACAATGAGCAGTTCTTC
>TRBJ2-1|many|TRBD1|TRBV19
CASSRDRGRSSYNEQFF
TGTGCCAGTAGCAGGGACAGGGGGCGAAGCTCCTACAATGAGCAGTTCTTC
>TRBJ2-7|many|TRBD1|TRBV12-3/TRBV12-4
CASRTGGAFGEEQYF
TGTGCCAGCAGGACAGGGGGCGCCTTTGGAGAGGAGCAGTACTTC
>TRBJ2-2|many|.|TRBV28
CASSSARTNTGELFF
TGTGCCAGCAGTTCCGCTAGAACGAACACCGGGGAGCTGTTTTTT
>TRBJ2-2|many|.|TRBV12-3/TRBV12-4
CASSGEAGELFF
TGTGCCAGCAGTGGGGAGGCCGGGGAGCTGTTTTTT
>TRBJ2-5|few|.|TRBV7-9
CASIHAAGQETQYF
TGTGCCAGCATCCACGCGGCAGGCCAAGAGACCCAGTACTTC
>TRBJ1-1|.|.|TRBV9
CASSVGPVGGGTEAFF
TGTGCCAGCAGCGTAGGCCCAGTGGGGGGGGGGACTGAAGCTTTCTTT
>TRBJ2-2|many|.|TRBV7-2
CASSLWAQPGELFF
TGTGCCAGCAGCCTGTGGGCCCAACCCGGGGAGCTGTTTTTT
>TRBJ1-1|.|TRBD1|TRBV19
CASSRGQGSTEAFF
TGTGCCAGTAGTAGGGGACAGGGATCCACTGAAGCTTTCTTT
>TRBJ1-2|.|.|TRBV5-5
CASSLAATAGGYGYTF
TGTGCCAGCAGCTTGGCCGCGACAGCTGGAGGCTATGGCTACACCTTC
>TRBJ2-5|.|.|TRBV24-1
CATSDWGAETQYF
TGTGCCACCAGTGATTGGGGGGCAGAGACCCAGTACTTC
>TRBJ1-1|many|.|TRBV3-1
CASSQVEQGAFF
TGTGCCAGCAGCCAAGTGGAACAGGGAGCTTTCTTT
>TRBJ1-5|.|TRBD1|TRBV19
CASGGDRRFANQPQHF
TGTGCCAGTGGCGGGGACAGGAGGTTCGCCAATCAGCCCCAGCATTTT
>TRBJ2-1|many|TRBD2|TRBV6-1
CASSDGTSYEQFF
TGTGCCAGCAGTGACGGGACTAGCTATGAGCAGTTCTTC
>TRBJ2-2|few|.|TRBV19
CASTGQVAGELFF
TGTGCCAGTACGGGTCAAGTGGCCGGGGAGCTGTTTTTT
>TRBJ1-1|many|.|TRBV7-6
CASSWGGLNTEAFF
TGTGCCAGCAGCTGGGGCGGCCTTAACACTGAAGCTTTCTTT
>TRBJ2-5|many|.|TRBV7-8
CASSLMDRRKETQYF
TGTGCCAGCAGCCTAATGGACAGACGTAAAGAGACCCAGTACTTC